Detailed here is one T cell receptor beta chain. The antigen is not known. Unique molecular identifiers were present in the TCR beta cDNA libraries. Starting from around 1 to 10 million T cells, the study yielded 450,000 to 500,000 cDNA molecules. TCRdb itself ran the PCR reads through MiXCR, one entry per CDR3 protein. The sample includes 350,000 to 500,000 distinct CDR3 sequences, more than 30% seen only once; the top ten take approximately 7.1%. Between the trimmed V and J ends, which lost 6 bases and 0 bases, there was a span of 12 bases. This CDR3 comprises 15 residues. Germline-derived CDR1 and CDR2 are MNHNY and SVGAGI (reference sequence). The data stem from a study of post-analysis software for immune sequencing data. For the study at large: There were relapsing-remitting, secondary progressive and progressive-relapsing multiple sclerosis among the disease courses included.

Points from the study as a whole: The authors found that F measure strongly co-clustered same-batch samples. About 5 TRBV segments (TRBV5-6, TRBV5-1 and TRBV20-1 among them) occurred more frequently in patients than in controls. When compared against controls, multiple sclerosis patients showed significantly lower normalized Chao1 diversity.

The receptor was isolated from a girl aged 2 to 9 with multiple sclerosis. The sequenced sample consisted of blood. The rearrangement joins TRBV6-6 to TRBJ2-1; no reliable D call. CDR3 region: CASSLFYLSYNEQFF. Written as DNA, the CDR3 is TGTGCCAGCAGCCTCTTCTACCTCTCCTACAATGAGCAGTTCTTC.